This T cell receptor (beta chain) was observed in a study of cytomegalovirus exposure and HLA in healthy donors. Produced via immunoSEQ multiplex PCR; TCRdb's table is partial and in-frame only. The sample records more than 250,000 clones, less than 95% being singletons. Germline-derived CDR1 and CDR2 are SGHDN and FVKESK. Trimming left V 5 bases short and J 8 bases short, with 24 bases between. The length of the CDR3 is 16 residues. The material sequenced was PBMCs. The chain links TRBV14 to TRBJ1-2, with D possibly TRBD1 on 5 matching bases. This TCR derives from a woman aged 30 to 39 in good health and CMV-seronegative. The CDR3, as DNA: TGTGCCAGCAGCAAATTGATTCAAGCGGGGCGAGGAGGCTACACCTTC. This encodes CASSKLIQAGRGGYTF.